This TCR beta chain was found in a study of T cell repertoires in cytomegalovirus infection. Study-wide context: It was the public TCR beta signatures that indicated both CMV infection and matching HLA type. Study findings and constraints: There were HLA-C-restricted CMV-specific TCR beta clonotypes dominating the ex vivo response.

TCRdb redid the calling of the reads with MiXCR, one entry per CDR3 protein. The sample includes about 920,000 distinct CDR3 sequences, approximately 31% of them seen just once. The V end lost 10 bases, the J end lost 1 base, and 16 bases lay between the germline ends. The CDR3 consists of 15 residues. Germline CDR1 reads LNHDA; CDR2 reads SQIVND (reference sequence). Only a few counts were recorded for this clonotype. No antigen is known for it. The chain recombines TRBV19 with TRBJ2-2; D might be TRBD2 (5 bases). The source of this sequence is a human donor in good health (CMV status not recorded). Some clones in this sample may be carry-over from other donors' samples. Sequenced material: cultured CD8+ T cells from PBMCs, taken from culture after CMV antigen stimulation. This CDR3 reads CATLEEGWNTGELFF. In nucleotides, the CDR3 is TGTGCCACCTTGGAGGAAGGGTGGAACACCGGGGAGCTGTTTTTT. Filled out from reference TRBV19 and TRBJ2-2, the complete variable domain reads DGGITQSPKYLFRKEGQNVTLSCEQNLNHDAMYWYRQDPGQGLRLIYYSQIVNDFQKGDIAEGYSVSREKKESFPLTVTSAQKNPTAFYLCATLEEGWNTGELFFGEGSRLTVL.